This entry lists 8 T cell receptor beta chains sequenced from one sample in a study of vaccination and CD4 T cells after COVID-19 (dated by TCRdb to between 2021 and 2023). This specimen's treatment or condition label, per the study, means: approximately 11-day PBMC culture with coronavirus spike peptide pools or control peptides (ViraFEST assay). CD4+ T cells from unexposed donors were collected before the COVID-19 pandemic (2011-2018). No cognate antigen is known for these TCRs. The library was produced with PCR. TCRdb names Illumina iSeq 100 as the instrument used. DNA from cultured CD4+ T cells was subjected to TCR sequencing with the Oncomine TCR Beta short-read assay at the Johns Hopkins FTIC core. TCRdb reprocessing: public reads trimmed at Q25 with fastp, clones called with MiXCR, in-frame beta chains kept. A single entry per CDR3 protein holds the most common genes and DNA from its merged rows. This sample holds some 8,300 distinct CDR3 sequences; around 35% were observed only once. Around 26% of the sample is taken by the ten largest.

Specimen: CD4+ T cells from blood, cultured in vitro. Receptors originate from a human donor in good health.

This clonotype has more than one count but fewer than ten. This chain connects TRBV7-3 to TRBJ1-1; possibly TRBD1 for D (6 bases). Germline V gives CDR1 SGHTA, CDR2 FQGTGA. This CDR3 spans 13 amino acids. Trimming took 6 bases from V and 2 from J, leaving 10 bases between them. CDR3 sequence reads: CASRQGLNTEAFF. The CDR3 DNA reads TGTGCCAGCAGACAGGGCTTAAACACTGAAGCTTTCTTT. Using reference TRBV7-3 and TRBJ1-1 for the parts outside the CDR3, the full variable domain is GAGVSQTPSNKVTEKGKYVELRCDPISGHTALYWYRQSLGQGPEFLIYFQGTGAADDSGLPNDRFFAVRPEGSVSTLKIQRTERGDSAVYLCASRQGLNTEAFFGQGTRLTVV.

This rearrangement joins TRBV12-3 or TRBV12-4 to TRBJ1-2, with D possibly TRBD1 on 5 matching bases. V lost 6 bases, J lost 4 bases, and 15 bases lay in between. This CDR3 region has 14 residues. Here the CDR3 reads CASRWGREVYGYTF. The DNA for the CDR3 is TGTGCCAGCAGGTGGGGCAGGGAGGTCTATGGCTACACCTTC.

This clonotype turned up a few times. The chain uses TRBV18 and TRBJ1-1; D unresolved. Germline lookup yields CDR1 KGHSH and CDR2 LQKENI. This CDR3 has 13 residues. The V end was cut by 3 bases, the J end by 0 bases, with 5 bases between. The CDR3 sequence: CASSPVLNTEAFF. The CDR3 DNA reads TGTGCCAGCTCACCGGTGCTGAACACTGAAGCTTTCTTT.

This clonotype turned up a few times. This chain joins TRBV19 and TRBJ1-5; D gene ambiguous. The V end was cut by 1 base, the J end by 4 bases, with 14 bases between. Germline V gene data show CDR1 as LNHDA and CDR2 as SQIVND (reference sequence). This CDR3 contains 16 residues. This CDR3 is CASSIGPPGGNQPQHF. The CDR3 bases are TGTGCCAGTAGTATAGGACCTCCTGGAGGGAATCAGCCCCAGCATTTT.

This clonotype was picked up a small number of times. The CDR3 loop is CASSLEIADTQYF. In nucleotides, the CDR3 is TGTGCCAGCAGCTTAGAAATCGCAGATACGCAGTATTTT. The chain carries TRBV7-8 and TRBJ2-3; D remains ambiguous. The V and J ends lost 1 base and 4 bases respectively, with 6 bases between them. This CDR3 region has 13 residues. The V gene's germline CDR1 is SGHVS and CDR2 FQNEAQ.

This clonotype has only a few counts. The chain employs TRBV6-4 and TRBJ2-6; tentative D call: TRBD2 (5 bases). Trimming took off 2 bases at V and 0 bases at J, with 5 bases between the two ends. Germline CDR1 and CDR2: MRHNA and SNTAGT. The CDR3 has 15 residues. Written as DNA, the CDR3 is TGTGCCAGCAGTGACACTAGCTCTGGGGCCAACGTCCTGACTTTC. It is translated as CASSDTSSGANVLTF.

This clonotype has only a few counts. The rearrangement uses TRBV7-3 and TRBJ2-5; 8 nucleotides match TRBD2. Germline loops: CDR1 SGHTA, CDR2 FQGTGA. The trim removed 6 bases at V and 3 bases at J, leaving 6 bases unmatched. The CDR3 contains 14 residues. The CDR3, as DNA: TGTGCCAGCAGTCAGCTTAGCGGGGAAGAGACCCAGTACTTC. Its protein is CASSQLSGEETQYF.

This clonotype was found a few times. The rearrangement joins TRBV28 to TRBJ1-1; 7 nucleotides line up with TRBD1. Unmatched junction bases numbered 5, after V lost 7 bases and J lost 0 bases. Germline CDR1 reads MDHEN; CDR2 reads SYDVKM. CDR3 length equals 14 residues. The CDR3 coding sequence is TGTGCCAGCACTTCGGGACAGTTGAACACTGAAGCTTTCTTT. Protein: CASTSGQLNTEAFF.